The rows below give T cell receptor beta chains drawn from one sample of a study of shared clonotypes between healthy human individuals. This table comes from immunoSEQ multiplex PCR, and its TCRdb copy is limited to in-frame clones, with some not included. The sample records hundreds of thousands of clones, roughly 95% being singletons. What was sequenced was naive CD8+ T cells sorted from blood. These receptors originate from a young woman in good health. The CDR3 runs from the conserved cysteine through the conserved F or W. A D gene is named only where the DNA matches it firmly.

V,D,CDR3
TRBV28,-,CASSLVERNEQYF
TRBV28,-,CASSRLQGANQPQHF
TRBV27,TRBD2,CASSFRGQRGSTDTQYF
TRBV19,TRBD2,CASSILLAAYNEQFF
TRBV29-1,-,CSAGGNMAQGLKTQYF
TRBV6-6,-,CASSYTAPNTGELFF
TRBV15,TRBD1,CATKGALNEKLFF
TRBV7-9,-,CASSSAPAGKNIQYF
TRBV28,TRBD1,CASGNEWTGDFYGYTF
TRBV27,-,CASSLLTGDGYTF
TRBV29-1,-,CSVEKVGELFF
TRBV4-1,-,CASSQESARATDTQYF
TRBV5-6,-,CASSLEGRGLIYGYTF
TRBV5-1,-,CASRGDTDTQYF
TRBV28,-,CASGTNSGGYTF
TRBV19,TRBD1,CASSLDREGFNQPQHF
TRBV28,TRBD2,CASSLAGGNSYNEQFF
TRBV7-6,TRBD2,CASSQSGSSYNEQFF
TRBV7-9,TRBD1,CASSPTRGGNGYTF
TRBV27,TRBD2,CASGASGRYNEQFF
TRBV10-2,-,CASRGPQKETQYF
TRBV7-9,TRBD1,CASSGTGAGMQPQHF
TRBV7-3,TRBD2,CASSPTEGLAASSYNEQFF
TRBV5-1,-,CASSGDGYTEAFF
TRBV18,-,CASSPTEYNEQFF
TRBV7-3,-,CASSLTTADGYTF
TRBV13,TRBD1,CASSLPGQGADEQYF
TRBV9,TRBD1,CASSAEGTGGFDGYTF
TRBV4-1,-,CASSQVVSNPFKTGELFF
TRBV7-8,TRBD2,CASSLGTSGSHEQFF
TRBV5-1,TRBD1,CASSLDGRQGGEYEAFF
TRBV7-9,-,CASSPRQVGEQFF
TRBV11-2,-,CASSLDRGQSTYGYTF
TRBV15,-,CATSPKGAWELFF
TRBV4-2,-,CASSQEADEQFF
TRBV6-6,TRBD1,CASSTRDRGLSGELFF
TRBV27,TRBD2,CASSPAGVVHEQYF
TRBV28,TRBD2,CASSFPSPPVTSGRNYEQYF
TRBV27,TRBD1,CASSWTGGERYYGYTF
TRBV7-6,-,CASSLRLQETQYF
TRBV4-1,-,CASSQGRDYNEQFF
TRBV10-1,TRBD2,CASSEVRSGSIPGELFF
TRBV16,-,CASTPRDEAFF
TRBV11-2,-,CASSSRETQYF
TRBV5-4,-,CASSLEPVATAYNEQFF